This T cell receptor beta chain was identified during a study of tumor-infiltrating lymphocytes in primary liver carcinoma. Study-wide background: Those enrolled were patients of both sexes, who were aged 30 to 69 years.

TCR beta cDNA was prepared out of approximately 470 ng total RNA by means of a constant-region primer. Modified slightly, ARM-PCR produced TCR beta libraries over three nested multiplex PCR rounds. Primers for the first two PCR rounds were TRBV1-TRBV30 forward primers and a C-beta reverse primer (roughly 10 cycles per round). TCRdb recomputed calls from the multiplex PCR reads with MiXCR, one row per CDR3 protein. The table has approximately 76,000 distinct CDR3 sequences, 71% seen once; the top ten hold around 13%. This clonotype was detected a few times. Its antigen remains unidentified. Study-wide points: A small share of top clones, only about 7.5-25%, was found in all five tumor regions. Whereas tumor region pairs overlapped more, tumor-adjacent and tumor-blood pairs overlapped less.

Per the germline V gene, CDR1 is DFQATT and CDR2 is SNEGSKA (reference sequence). This CDR3 has 17 residues. Between the trimmed V and J ends, which lost 0 bases and 2 bases, there was a span of 18 bases. Each 20-30 mg portion of unsorted bulk tissue served as the source for co-extraction of RNA and DNA. In every tumor sample, viable tumor cells made up over 80%. The receptor was derived from a woman aged 55 to 70 with primary liver carcinoma and hepatitis B virus infection. Sequenced material: liver tumor tissue from sampling region 4. Subset reported: tumor region T4, right-lateral pole. The chain uses TRBV20-1 and TRBJ2-3; possibly TRBD2 for D (6 bases). The DNA of the CDR3 is TGCAGTGCTAGAGATCCCGCGGGAAACTCCCTCACAGATACGCAGTATTTT. Protein sequence: CSARDPAGNSLTDTQYF.